Listed below are T cell receptor beta chains from one sample, sequenced in a study of cytomegalovirus exposure and HLA in healthy donors. Profiled with immunoSEQ multiplex PCR; TCRdb holds only in-frame clones, not every one. The data hold roughly 190,000 clones, with 60% to 80% observed a single time. Sequenced sample: PBMCs. These receptors were taken from a female donor in good health and CMV-seronegative. Each CDR3 is given with its conserved first and last residue. Fields, in order: J gene, V gene, CDR3 protein.

J gene: TRBJ1-5; V gene: TRBV19; CDR3 protein: CASTQGRLLQPQHF
J gene: TRBJ2-5; V gene: TRBV18; CDR3 protein: CASSLGETQYF
J gene: TRBJ2-5; V gene: TRBV27; CDR3 protein: CASSLYGIQETQYF
J gene: TRBJ2-2; V gene: TRBV5-4; CDR3 protein: CASSIDRGLTGELFF
J gene: TRBJ1-2; V gene: TRBV2; CDR3 protein: CATHEDSYGNYGYTF
J gene: TRBJ2-7; V gene: TRBV5-4; CDR3 protein: CASSLTSGDAYEQYF
J gene: TRBJ2-2; V gene: TRBV5-4; CDR3 protein: CASSGIAGGTGELFF
J gene: TRBJ2-3; V gene: TRBV28; CDR3 protein: CASSVTSFVTDTQYF
J gene: TRBJ1-4; V gene: TRBV19; CDR3 protein: CASSIGQGNEKLFF
J gene: TRBJ2-7; V gene: TRBV27; CDR3 protein: CASSLVGGSSYEQYF
J gene: TRBJ2-1; V gene: TRBV28; CDR3 protein: CASSFIPFPGLATYNEQFF
J gene: TRBJ1-1; V gene: TRBV19; CDR3 protein: CASSIPPGSLNTEAFF
J gene: TRBJ2-3; V gene: TRBV9; CDR3 protein: CASSGRLVQDTQYF
J gene: TRBJ2-1; V gene: TRBV5-1; CDR3 protein: CASSFRGSNNEQFF
J gene: TRBJ1-5; V gene: TRBV6-5; CDR3 protein: CASRSGTGDQPQHF
J gene: TRBJ1-2; V gene: TRBV6-5; CDR3 protein: CASSDDTVYCYTF
J gene: TRBJ1-5; V gene: TRBV27; CDR3 protein: CASAPGEGGRQPQHF
J gene: TRBJ1-1; V gene: TRBV19; CDR3 protein: CASSTQTNTEAFF
J gene: TRBJ1-1; V gene: TRBV7-9; CDR3 protein: CASSLVERPRNTEAFF
J gene: NA; V gene: TRBV7-2; CDR3 protein: CASSLSGGSSYEQYF
J gene: TRBJ1-5; V gene: TRBV2; CDR3 protein: CASSSSQGSNQPQHF
J gene: TRBJ2-1; V gene: TRBV15; CDR3 protein: CATSREAGTSGSYNEQFF
J gene: TRBJ2-7; V gene: TRBV29-1; CDR3 protein: CSVAGTSTYEQYF
J gene: TRBJ2-7; V gene: TRBV27; CDR3 protein: CASSLMDRGYEQYF
J gene: TRBJ2-7; V gene: TRBV15; CDR3 protein: CATSSTGTSATKQYF
J gene: TRBJ2-5; V gene: TRBV4-1; CDR3 protein: CASSQDPTSRETQYF
J gene: TRBJ2-3; V gene: TRBV5-4; CDR3 protein: CASSLRRESSTDTQYF
J gene: TRBJ2-2; V gene: TRBV2; CDR3 protein: CASKGPGGTGELFF
J gene: TRBJ2-7; V gene: TRBV27; CDR3 protein: CASSSLAGDEQYF
J gene: TRBJ2-1; V gene: TRBV20-1; CDR3 protein: CSADRGNEQFF
J gene: TRBJ2-7; V gene: TRBV19; CDR3 protein: CASSLSPDSFSYEQYF
J gene: TRBJ2-3; V gene: TRBV4-2; CDR3 protein: CASSQAGSENTDTQYF
J gene: TRBJ1-6; V gene: TRBV18; CDR3 protein: CASSLGQGDNSPLHF
J gene: TRBJ1-5; V gene: TRBV19; CDR3 protein: CAVGVNQPQHF
J gene: TRBJ1-3; V gene: TRBV30; CDR3 protein: CAWSMGTAGNTIYF
J gene: TRBJ1-2; V gene: TRBV11-2; CDR3 protein: CASSPGTGSYGYTF
J gene: TRBJ2-3; V gene: TRBV5-6; CDR3 protein: CASSWELAGVTDTQYF
J gene: TRBJ2-7; V gene: TRBV29-1; CDR3 protein: CSARTGTSGYEQYF
J gene: TRBJ1-2; V gene: TRBV5-1; CDR3 protein: CASRRENYGYTF
J gene: TRBJ1-1; V gene: TRBV5-8; CDR3 protein: CASSLESRPDTEAFF
J gene: TRBJ1-5; V gene: TRBV11-2; CDR3 protein: CASSLTDTGNQPQHF
J gene: TRBJ2-4; V gene: TRBV5-1; CDR3 protein: CASSGSGTNIQYF
J gene: TRBJ1-3; V gene: TRBV7-2; CDR3 protein: CASSLGQAGNTIYF
J gene: TRBJ2-3; V gene: TRBV19; CDR3 protein: CASSIGERGMGTDTQYF
J gene: TRBJ1-5; V gene: TRBV4-1; CDR3 protein: CASSQVIGGNQPQHF
J gene: TRBJ2-1; V gene: TRBV7-3; CDR3 protein: CASSIPGQTQFF
J gene: TRBJ2-7; V gene: TRBV6-6; CDR3 protein: CASSSRGLVYEQYF
J gene: TRBJ2-7; V gene: TRBV5-6; CDR3 protein: CASSPLSYPSYEQYF
J gene: TRBJ1-1; V gene: TRBV6-6; CDR3 protein: CASRDRGNTEAFF
J gene: TRBJ2-1; V gene: TRBV29-1; CDR3 protein: CSVEVQAYNEQFF
J gene: TRBJ1-1; V gene: TRBV7-9; CDR3 protein: CASSFGGADTEAFF
J gene: TRBJ1-1; V gene: TRBV11-2; CDR3 protein: CASSLSGAFGQTEAFF
J gene: TRBJ1-2; V gene: TRBV18; CDR3 protein: CASSPGRGSYFYGYTF
J gene: TRBJ1-6; V gene: TRBV6-1; CDR3 protein: CASMENSPLHF
J gene: TRBJ1-2; V gene: TRBV28; CDR3 protein: CASSSFGQGAPYGYTF
J gene: TRBJ1-1; V gene: TRBV7-3; CDR3 protein: CASSQGAGTEAFF
J gene: TRBJ2-3; V gene: TRBV7-9; CDR3 protein: CASSLPGLAGPDTQYF
J gene: TRBJ2-5; V gene: TRBV10-1; CDR3 protein: CASSDTGTSREQETQYF
J gene: TRBJ2-3; V gene: TRBV15; CDR3 protein: CATSRGTPRTDTQYF
J gene: TRBJ1-2; V gene: TRBV27; CDR3 protein: CASSFIGSYGYTF